The rows below give T cell receptor beta chains drawn from one sample of a study of Ad26.COV2.S vaccination and SARS-CoV-2 variants. Using immunoSEQ multiplex PCR, the repertoire was profiled, and TCRdb retains in-frame clones only, with some absent. This table holds about 410,000 clones, about 85% found once. The sequencing here drew on peripheral blood, taken in a trial of Ad26.COV2.S vaccine versus placebo. The source is a person between 18 and 65 years old who received the Ad26.COV2.S COVID-19 vaccine or a placebo. The CDR3 runs from the conserved cysteine through the conserved F or W. Size is stated for part of the rows, as once, few or many counts, or as a class when the clone is expanded.

cdr3_length: 16
j_call: TRBJ2-2
clone_size: .
v_call: TRBV3-1/TRBV3-2
cdr3_aa: CASSQVPGLKTGELFF

cdr3_length: 14
j_call: TRBJ2-5
clone_size: .
v_call: TRBV7-2
cdr3_aa: CASSLDRVRETQYF

cdr3_length: 16
j_call: TRBJ2-5
clone_size: .
v_call: TRBV2
cdr3_aa: CASSDFGAGVQETQYF

cdr3_length: 14
j_call: TRBJ2-3
clone_size: .
v_call: TRBV9
cdr3_aa: CASSPRTRPDTQYF

cdr3_length: 17
j_call: TRBJ2-2
clone_size: .
v_call: TRBV3-1/TRBV3-2
cdr3_aa: CASSQEGLARNTGELFF

cdr3_length: 18
j_call: TRBJ2-7
clone_size: .
v_call: TRBV7-9
cdr3_aa: CASSSPRASARPPYEQYF

cdr3_length: 16
j_call: TRBJ2-2
clone_size: .
v_call: TRBV7-9
cdr3_aa: CASSHAQGVGIGELFF

cdr3_length: 16
j_call: TRBJ1-2
clone_size: .
v_call: TRBV4-1
cdr3_aa: CASSQDGQAITGGYTF

cdr3_length: 16
j_call: TRBJ1-1
clone_size: .
v_call: TRBV27
cdr3_aa: CASSRMREGAYTEAFF

cdr3_length: 16
j_call: TRBJ2-1
clone_size: .
v_call: TRBV4-1
cdr3_aa: CASSRLPPGLSNEQFF

cdr3_length: 11
j_call: TRBJ1-2
clone_size: .
v_call: TRBV20-1
cdr3_aa: CSGRSGYGYTF

cdr3_length: 13
j_call: TRBJ1-1
clone_size: .
v_call: TRBV12-5
cdr3_aa: CASGLATGVEAFF

cdr3_length: 16
j_call: TRBJ1-1
clone_size: .
v_call: TRBV4-1
cdr3_aa: CASSQQIGQGNTEAFF

cdr3_length: 15
j_call: TRBJ1-5
clone_size: once
v_call: TRBV19
cdr3_aa: CATSPGPGAGQPQHF

cdr3_length: 16
j_call: TRBJ1-1
clone_size: .
v_call: TRBV5-1
cdr3_aa: CASSLGSQGQNTEAFF

cdr3_length: 14
j_call: TRBJ1-4
clone_size: once
v_call: TRBV4-3
cdr3_aa: CASSQDLVGDKLFF

cdr3_length: 11
j_call: TRBJ2-5
clone_size: .
v_call: TRBV6-2/TRBV6-3
cdr3_aa: CASSPYQTQYF

cdr3_length: 13
j_call: TRBJ1-6
clone_size: .
v_call: TRBV6-4
cdr3_aa: CASSEQGYSPLHF

cdr3_length: 15
j_call: TRBJ2-1
clone_size: .
v_call: TRBV7-8
cdr3_aa: CASSLEFVSYNEQFF

cdr3_length: 14
j_call: TRBJ1-2
clone_size: .
v_call: TRBV6-5
cdr3_aa: CASTQSALRRGYTF

cdr3_length: 15
j_call: TRBJ1-5
clone_size: .
v_call: TRBV6-5
cdr3_aa: CASSYRTGGNQPQHF

cdr3_length: 11
j_call: TRBJ2-1
clone_size: .
v_call: TRBV12-3/TRBV12-4
cdr3_aa: CASSFFDEQFF

cdr3_length: 14
j_call: TRBJ1-6
clone_size: .
v_call: TRBV27
cdr3_aa: CASSLGGYNSPLHF

cdr3_length: 14
j_call: TRBJ2-5
clone_size: .
v_call: TRBV5-1
cdr3_aa: CASSLGTDQETQYF

cdr3_length: 13
j_call: TRBJ1-1
clone_size: .
v_call: TRBV6-1
cdr3_aa: CASSEPGDTEAFF

cdr3_length: 16
j_call: TRBJ1-3
clone_size: .
v_call: TRBV6-5
cdr3_aa: CASSYSRRGSGNTIYF

cdr3_length: 11
j_call: TRBJ1-6
clone_size: .
v_call: TRBV12-3/TRBV12-4
cdr3_aa: CASSGWGELHF

cdr3_length: 15
j_call: TRBJ2-1
clone_size: .
v_call: TRBV3-1/TRBV3-2
cdr3_aa: CASSQDLREMDEQFF

cdr3_length: 15
j_call: TRBJ1-5
clone_size: .
v_call: TRBV2
cdr3_aa: CASSEAANSNQPQHF

cdr3_length: 17
j_call: TRBJ2-2
clone_size: .
v_call: TRBV30
cdr3_aa: CAWSLTDPLPNTGELFF

cdr3_length: 11
j_call: TRBJ1-1
clone_size: .
v_call: TRBV28
cdr3_aa: CASNENTEAFF

cdr3_length: 15
j_call: TRBJ1-5
clone_size: .
v_call: TRBV6-6
cdr3_aa: CASSYDRYSNQPQHF

cdr3_length: 15
j_call: TRBJ2-3
clone_size: once
v_call: TRBV7-9
cdr3_aa: CASSFPSGVVDTQYF

cdr3_length: 15
j_call: TRBJ2-7
clone_size: .
v_call: TRBV4-1
cdr3_aa: CASSQARGASYEQYF

cdr3_length: 14
j_call: TRBJ2-7
clone_size: .
v_call: TRBV11-2
cdr3_aa: CASSQTFGSYEQYF

cdr3_length: 17
j_call: TRBJ2-3
clone_size: .
v_call: TRBV5-6
cdr3_aa: CASSLGGTALNTDTQYF

cdr3_length: 16
j_call: TRBJ2-2
clone_size: .
v_call: TRBV23-1
cdr3_aa: CASINGGKQNTGELFF

cdr3_length: 12
j_call: TRBJ1-1
clone_size: .
v_call: TRBV6-6
cdr3_aa: CASTLGGTEAFF

cdr3_length: 15
j_call: TRBJ1-6
clone_size: few
v_call: TRBV19
cdr3_aa: CASSEPGTEASPLHF

cdr3_length: 15
j_call: TRBJ2-7
clone_size: .
v_call: TRBV7-9
cdr3_aa: CASSLLKGATSEQYF

cdr3_length: 16
j_call: TRBJ2-3
clone_size: .
v_call: TRBV7-2
cdr3_aa: CASSLEWTGYSDTQYF

cdr3_length: 13
j_call: TRBJ1-6
clone_size: once
v_call: TRBV6-5
cdr3_aa: CASSYSYGSPLHF

cdr3_length: 14
j_call: TRBJ1-4
clone_size: .
v_call: TRBV5-4
cdr3_aa: CASSMDRVNEKLFF

cdr3_length: 14
j_call: TRBJ2-5
clone_size: .
v_call: TRBV6-6
cdr3_aa: CASSDSGSQETQYF

cdr3_length: 16
j_call: TRBJ2-1
clone_size: once
v_call: TRBV2
cdr3_aa: CASSEALGRSYNEQFF

cdr3_length: 12
j_call: TRBJ2-7
clone_size: many
v_call: TRBV2
cdr3_aa: CASSASYYEQYF

cdr3_length: 9
j_call: TRBJ2-1
clone_size: .
v_call: TRBV2
cdr3_aa: CASSNEQFF

cdr3_length: 14
j_call: TRBJ2-5
clone_size: .
v_call: TRBV7-2
cdr3_aa: CASSNRGRRETQYF

cdr3_length: 12
j_call: TRBJ1-2
clone_size: .
v_call: TRBV6-1
cdr3_aa: CASSEHQYGYTF

cdr3_length: 16
j_call: TRBJ1-2
clone_size: .
v_call: TRBV7-2
cdr3_aa: CASSPSGTYGFYGYTF

cdr3_length: 16
j_call: TRBJ1-1
clone_size: .
v_call: TRBV7-6
cdr3_aa: CASSQWTGPSNTEAFF

cdr3_length: 13
j_call: TRBJ2-1
clone_size: .
v_call: TRBV5-4
cdr3_aa: CASSPPGRNEQFF

cdr3_length: 14
j_call: TRBJ2-5
clone_size: .
v_call: TRBV15
cdr3_aa: CATRGGLNQETQYF

cdr3_length: 16
j_call: TRBJ1-2
clone_size: .
v_call: TRBV6-1
cdr3_aa: CASSDMGSGANYGYTF

cdr3_length: 12
j_call: TRBJ2-7
clone_size: .
v_call: TRBV30
cdr3_aa: CAWSRDSYEQYF

cdr3_length: 15
j_call: TRBJ2-7
clone_size: .
v_call: TRBV6-1
cdr3_aa: CASSELGQGFDEQYF

cdr3_length: 17
j_call: TRBJ1-3
clone_size: .
v_call: TRBV7-2
cdr3_aa: CASSLEPIASSGNTIYF